This TCR beta chain originates from a study of cytomegalovirus exposure and HLA in healthy donors. Study results and caveats: What was likely a sequencing artifact was a cluster of highly shared sequence variants. Accurate prediction of HLA-A and HLA-B alleles (for most subjects) was reportedly achieved from TCR beta sequences.

The CDR3 totals 14 residues. Germline CDR1 reads SGHTA; CDR2 reads FQGNSA. V was clipped by 4 bases and J by 2 bases; unmatched bases: 3. The PCR made use of 60 Vbeta and 13 Jbeta primers. This table comes from immunoSEQ multiplex PCR, and its TCRdb copy is limited to in-frame clones, with some not included. The data contain 100,000 to 150,000 clones, over 80% of them singletons. Remarks on this clone: Its antigen is as yet unknown.

What was sequenced was PBMCs. The chain employs TRBV7-2 and TRBJ2-3; 7 nucleotides agree with TRBD1. This receptor was taken from a man in his forties in good health and CMV-seronegative. CDR3 in DNA: TGTGCCAGCAGCTCGGGACAGAACACAGATACGCAGTATTTT. Translating gives CASSSGQNTDTQYF.